These T cell receptor beta chains were read from a single sample in a study of blood T cells in healthy people across ages. TCRdb redid the calling of the 5' RACE reads with MiXCR, one entry per CDR3 protein. This sample yields fewer than 900,000 distinct CDR3 sequences, of which roughly 47% are seen a single time; around 20% belongs to the top ten. The specimen sequenced was blood. Receptor source: a woman aged 55-69 years in good health. Each CDR3 is given without its conserved first and last residue.

TRBJ2-2 TRBV5-1 15 ASSLNRGAVNTGELF
TRBJ1-2 TRBV10-3 12 AINGGTGGFGYT
- TRBV12-3/TRBV12-4 12 ASSGAGGRYEQY
TRBJ1-2 TRBV7-9 11 VSNAGDPYGYT
TRBJ1-2 TRBV11-2 13 ASSLDQGQAGGYT
TRBJ2-1 TRBV3-1 14 ASSLSGRAARYEQF
TRBJ2-7 TRBV6-2/TRBV6-3 13 ASVPSGLSSYEQY
TRBJ2-3 TRBV6-5 14 ASTRSSGAGTDTQY
TRBJ2-1 TRBV7-2 12 ASSPSRIFNEQF
TRBJ2-1 TRBV12-3/TRBV12-4 12 ASSLSSGSNEQF
TRBJ2-7 TRBV4-3 15 ASSQESTAGGSIKQY
TRBJ2-3 TRBV7-9 13 ASSRPGTGTDTQY
TRBJ2-1 TRBV5-1 14 ASSIAGDPSYNEQF
TRBJ2-5 TRBV10-3 10 ATRDFQETQY
TRBJ2-3 TRBV21-1 17 ASPQPGQALLISTDTQY
- TRBV11-2 14 ASSLQQMSSYNEQY
TRBJ2-7 TRBV5-1 10 ASNQNDYEQY
TRBJ2-1 TRBV9 12 ASSAATSLPEQF
TRBJ2-5 TRBV6-5 14 ASSHGTDANGQTQY
TRBJ1-2 TRBV20-1 11 SARYRGDYGYT
TRBJ2-1 TRBV7-2 9 ASSLYTEQF
TRBJ2-5 TRBV5-1 13 ASSLDVGQQETQY
TRBJ1-1 TRBV12-3/TRBV12-4 9 ASSFYTEAF
TRBJ1-2 TRBV20-1 11 SARDIADYGYT
TRBJ2-7 TRBV30 11 ACSASGGREQY
TRBJ2-7 TRBV3-1 15 ASSQAGLAGSSYEQY
TRBJ1-2 TRBV5-1 12 ASSSTGGVYGYT
TRBJ2-7 TRBV18 11 ASSTEGAQEQY
TRBJ1-6 TRBV19 12 ASSPTGSNSPLH
TRBJ2-3 TRBV20-1 10 SPRQFTDTQY
TRBJ1-4 TRBV7-2 13 ASSLGWATNEKLF
TRBJ2-7 TRBV7-9 12 ASSLAGTVTEQY
TRBJ2-5 TRBV7-9 13 ASSLGSMVVETQY
TRBJ1-5 TRBV20-1 14 SAPEGPSGGNQPQH
TRBJ1-3 TRBV9 12 ASSATGLRNTIY
TRBJ2-3 TRBV24-1 13 ATSDPGLAEDTQY
TRBJ2-7 TRBV28 14 ASSLSANGKNYEQY
TRBJ2-2 TRBV29-1 11 SVGGGGTGELF
TRBJ2-3 TRBV27 13 ASRLLGAVTDTQY
- TRBV28 13 ASSLWLAGGGEQY
TRBJ2-4 TRBV7-8 17 ASSPHPGQGSLAKNIQY
TRBJ2-2 TRBV14 11 ASSQETSGELF
TRBJ2-5 TRBV11-2 13 ASRPLGGLDETQY